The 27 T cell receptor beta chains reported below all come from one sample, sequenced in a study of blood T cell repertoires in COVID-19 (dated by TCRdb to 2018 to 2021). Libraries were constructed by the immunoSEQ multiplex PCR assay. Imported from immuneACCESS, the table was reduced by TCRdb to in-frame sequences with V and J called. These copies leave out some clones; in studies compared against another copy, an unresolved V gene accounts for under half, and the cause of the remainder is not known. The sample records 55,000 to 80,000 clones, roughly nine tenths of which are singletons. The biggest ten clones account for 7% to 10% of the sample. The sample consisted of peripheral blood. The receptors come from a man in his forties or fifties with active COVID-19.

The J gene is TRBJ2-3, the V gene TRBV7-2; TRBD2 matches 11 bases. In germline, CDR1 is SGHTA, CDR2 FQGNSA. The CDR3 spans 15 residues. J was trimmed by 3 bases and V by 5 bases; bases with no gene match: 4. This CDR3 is CASSPRLAGTDTQYF. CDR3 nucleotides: TGTGCCAGCAGCCCTAGACTAGCGGGGACAGATACGCAGTATTTT.

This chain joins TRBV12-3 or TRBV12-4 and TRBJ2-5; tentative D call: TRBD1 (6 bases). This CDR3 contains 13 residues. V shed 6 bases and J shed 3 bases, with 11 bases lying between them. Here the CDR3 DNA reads TGTGCCAGCAGGCCGACAGGCGAAGAGACCCAGTACTTC. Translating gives CASRPTGEETQYF.

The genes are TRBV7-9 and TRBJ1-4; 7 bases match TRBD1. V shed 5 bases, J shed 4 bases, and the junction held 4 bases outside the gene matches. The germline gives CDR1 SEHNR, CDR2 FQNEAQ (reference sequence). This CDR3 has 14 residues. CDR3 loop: CASSQTGFNEKLFF. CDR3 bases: TGTGCCAGCAGCCAGACAGGGTTTAATGAAAAACTGTTTTTT.

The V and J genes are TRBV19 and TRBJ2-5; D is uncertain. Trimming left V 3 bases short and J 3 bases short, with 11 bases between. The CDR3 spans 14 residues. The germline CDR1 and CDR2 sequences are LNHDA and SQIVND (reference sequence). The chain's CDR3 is CASSIQAREETQYF. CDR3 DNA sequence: TGTGCCAGTAGTATCCAGGCGAGAGAAGAGACCCAGTACTTC.

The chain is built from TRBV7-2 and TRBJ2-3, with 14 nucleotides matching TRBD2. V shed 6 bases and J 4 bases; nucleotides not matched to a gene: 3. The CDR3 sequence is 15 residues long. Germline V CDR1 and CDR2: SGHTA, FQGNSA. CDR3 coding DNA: TGTGCCAGCAGTCAGACTAGCGGGGGGGCAGATACGCAGTATTTT. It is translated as CASSQTSGGADTQYF.

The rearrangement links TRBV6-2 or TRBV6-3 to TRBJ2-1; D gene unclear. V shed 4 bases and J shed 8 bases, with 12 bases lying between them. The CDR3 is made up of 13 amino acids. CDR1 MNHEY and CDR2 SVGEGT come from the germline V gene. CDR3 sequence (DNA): TGTGCCAGCAGTTTCTCCGCCACGGATGAGCAGTTCTTC. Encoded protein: CASSFSATDEQFF.

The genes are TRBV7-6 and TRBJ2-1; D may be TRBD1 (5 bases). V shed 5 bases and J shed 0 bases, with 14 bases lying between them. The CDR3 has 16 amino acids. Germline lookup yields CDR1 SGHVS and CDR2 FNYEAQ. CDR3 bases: TGTGCCAGCAGCCCATTGACAGCCGGCTCCTACAATGAGCAGTTCTTC. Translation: CASSPLTAGSYNEQFF.

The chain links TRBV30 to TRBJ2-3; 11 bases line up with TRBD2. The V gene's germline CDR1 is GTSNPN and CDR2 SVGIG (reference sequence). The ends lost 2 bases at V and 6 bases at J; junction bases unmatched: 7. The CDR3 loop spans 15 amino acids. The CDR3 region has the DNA TGTGCCTGGAGTATTAGCGGGGGGGGGTCCGATACGCAGTATTTT. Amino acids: CAWSISGGGSDTQYF.

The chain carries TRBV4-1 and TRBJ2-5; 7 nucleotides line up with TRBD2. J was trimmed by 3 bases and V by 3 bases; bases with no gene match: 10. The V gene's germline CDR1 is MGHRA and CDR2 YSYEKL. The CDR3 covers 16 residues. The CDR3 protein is CASSQGGTNQKETQYF. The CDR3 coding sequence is TGCGCCAGCAGCCAGGGGGGGACCAACCAGAAAGAGACCCAGTACTTC.

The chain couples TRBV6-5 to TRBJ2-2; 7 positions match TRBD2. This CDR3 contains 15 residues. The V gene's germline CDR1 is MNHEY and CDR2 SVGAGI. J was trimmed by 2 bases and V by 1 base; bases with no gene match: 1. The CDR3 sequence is CASSYWGGNTGELFF. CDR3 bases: TGTGCCAGCAGTTACTGGGGGGGAAACACCGGGGAGCTGTTTTTT.

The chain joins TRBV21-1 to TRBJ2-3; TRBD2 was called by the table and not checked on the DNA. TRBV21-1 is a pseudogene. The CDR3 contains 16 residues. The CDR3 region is CASSVNSQRGTDTQYF. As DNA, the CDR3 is TGTGCCAGCAGCGTCAACAGTCAGCGGGGCACAGATACGCAGTATTTT.

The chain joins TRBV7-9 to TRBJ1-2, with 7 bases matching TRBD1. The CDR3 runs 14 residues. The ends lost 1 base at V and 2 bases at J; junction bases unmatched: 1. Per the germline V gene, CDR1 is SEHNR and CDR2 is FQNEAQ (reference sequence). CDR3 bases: TGTGCCAGCAGCTTAGTGACAGGGAACTATGGCTACACCTTC. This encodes CASSLVTGNYGYTF.

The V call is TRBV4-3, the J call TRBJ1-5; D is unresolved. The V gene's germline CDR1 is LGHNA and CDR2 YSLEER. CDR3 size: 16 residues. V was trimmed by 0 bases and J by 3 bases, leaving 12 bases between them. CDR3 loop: CASSQDRQVPNQPQHF. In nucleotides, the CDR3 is TGCGCCAGCAGCCAAGATCGGCAGGTTCCCAATCAGCCCCAGCATTTT.

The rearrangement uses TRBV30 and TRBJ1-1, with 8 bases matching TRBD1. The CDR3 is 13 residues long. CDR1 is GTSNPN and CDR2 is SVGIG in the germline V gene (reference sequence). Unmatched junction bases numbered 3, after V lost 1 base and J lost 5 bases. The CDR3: CAWSGTGRTEAFF. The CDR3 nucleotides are TGTGCCTGGAGTGGGACAGGGAGGACTGAAGCTTTCTTT.

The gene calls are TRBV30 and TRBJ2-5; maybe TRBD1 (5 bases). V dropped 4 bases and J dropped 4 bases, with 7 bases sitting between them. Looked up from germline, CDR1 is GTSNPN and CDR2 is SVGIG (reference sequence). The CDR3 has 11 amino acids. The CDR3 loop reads CAWKGLETQYF. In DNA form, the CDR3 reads TGTGCCTGGAAGGGGTTAGAGACCCAGTACTTC.

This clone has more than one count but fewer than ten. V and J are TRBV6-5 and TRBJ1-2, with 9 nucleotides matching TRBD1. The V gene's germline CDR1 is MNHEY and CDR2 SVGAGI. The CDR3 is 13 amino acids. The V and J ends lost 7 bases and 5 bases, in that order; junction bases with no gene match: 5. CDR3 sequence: CASKVTGGYGYTF. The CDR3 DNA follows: TGTGCCAGCAAGGTGACAGGGGGATATGGCTACACCTTC.

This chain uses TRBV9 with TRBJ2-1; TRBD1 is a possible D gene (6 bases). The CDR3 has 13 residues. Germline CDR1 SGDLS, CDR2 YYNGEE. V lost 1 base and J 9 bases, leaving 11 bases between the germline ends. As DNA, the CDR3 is TGTGCCAGCAGCGTACAGGGGTGGGGTGAGCAGTTCTTC. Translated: CASSVQGWGEQFF. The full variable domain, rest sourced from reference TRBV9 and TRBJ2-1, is DSGVTQTPKHLITATGQRVTLRCSPRSGDLSVYWYQQSLDQGLQFLIQYYNGEERAKGNILERFSAQQFPDLHSELNLSSLELGDSALYFCASSVQGWGEQFFGPGTRLTVL.

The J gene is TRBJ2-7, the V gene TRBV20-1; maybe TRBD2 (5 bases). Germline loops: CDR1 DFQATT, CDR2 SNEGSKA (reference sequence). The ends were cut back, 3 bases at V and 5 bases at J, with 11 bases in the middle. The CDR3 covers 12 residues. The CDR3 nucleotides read TGCAGTGCTAGTTTGGACTTTAACGAGCAGTACTTC. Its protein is CSASLDFNEQYF.

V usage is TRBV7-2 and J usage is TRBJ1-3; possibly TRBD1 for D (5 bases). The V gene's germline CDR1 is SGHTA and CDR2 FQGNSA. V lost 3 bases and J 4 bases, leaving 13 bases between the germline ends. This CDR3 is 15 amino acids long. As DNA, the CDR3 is TGTGCCAGCAGCTTTTCTTCAGGGTCAGGAAACACCATATATTTT. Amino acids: CASSFSSGSGNTIYF.

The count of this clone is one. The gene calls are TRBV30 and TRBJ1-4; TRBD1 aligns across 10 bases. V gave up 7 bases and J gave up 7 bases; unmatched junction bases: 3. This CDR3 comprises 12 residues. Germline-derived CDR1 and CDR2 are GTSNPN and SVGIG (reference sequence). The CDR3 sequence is CASGQGREKLFF. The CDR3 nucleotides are TGTGCCTCGGGACAGGGGCGTGAAAAACTGTTTTTT.

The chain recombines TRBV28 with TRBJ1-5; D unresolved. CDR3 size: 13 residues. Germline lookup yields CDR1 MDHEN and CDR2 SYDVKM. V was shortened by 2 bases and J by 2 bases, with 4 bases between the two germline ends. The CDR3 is CASSLVGNQPQHF. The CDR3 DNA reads TGTGCCAGCAGTTTAGTCGGCAATCAGCCCCAGCATTTT. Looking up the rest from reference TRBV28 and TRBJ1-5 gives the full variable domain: DVKVTQSSRYLVKRTGEKVFLECVQDMDHENMFWYRQDPGLGLRLIYFSYDVKMKEKGDIPEGYSVSREKKERFSLILESASTNQTSMYLCASSLVGNQPQHFGDGTRLSIL.

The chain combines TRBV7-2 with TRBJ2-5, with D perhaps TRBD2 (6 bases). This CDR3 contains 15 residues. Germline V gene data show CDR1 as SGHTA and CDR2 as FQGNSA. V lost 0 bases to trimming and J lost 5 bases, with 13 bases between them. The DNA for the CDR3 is TGTGCCAGCAGCTTAGCGCCGGTCCGGGGGGAGACCCAGTACTTC. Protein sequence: CASSLAPVRGETQYF. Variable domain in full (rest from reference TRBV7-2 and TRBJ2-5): GAGVSQSPSNKVTEKGKDVELRCDPISGHTALYWYRQSLGQGLEFLIYFQGNSAPDKSGLPSDRFSAERTGGSVSTLTIQRTQQEDSAVYLCASSLAPVRGETQYFGPGTRLLVL.

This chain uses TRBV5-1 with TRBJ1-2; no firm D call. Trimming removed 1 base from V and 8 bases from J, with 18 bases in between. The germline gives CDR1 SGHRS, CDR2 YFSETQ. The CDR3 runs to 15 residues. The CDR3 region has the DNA TGCGCCAGCAGCTTGTTCCCGGGAATTGACTCGGGCTACACCTTC. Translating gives CASSLFPGIDSGYTF.

The chain's CDR3 is CASSLATSGTTDTQYF. Written as DNA, the CDR3 is TGCGCCAGCAGCTTGGCGACTAGCGGAACCACAGATACGCAGTATTTT. This rearrangement joins TRBV5-1 to TRBJ2-3, with 9 bases fitting TRBD2. Looked up from germline, CDR1 is SGHRS and CDR2 is YFSETQ. The CDR3 consists of 16 residues. Trimming took 0 bases from V and 2 from J; bases not matched to a gene: 4.

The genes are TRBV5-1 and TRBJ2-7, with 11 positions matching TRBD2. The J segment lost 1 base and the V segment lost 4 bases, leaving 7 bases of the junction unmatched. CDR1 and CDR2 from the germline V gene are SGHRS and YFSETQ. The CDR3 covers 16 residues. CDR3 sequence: CASSDDTSGGSYEQYF. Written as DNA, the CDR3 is TGCGCCAGCAGCGACGATACTAGCGGGGGTTCCTACGAGCAGTACTTC. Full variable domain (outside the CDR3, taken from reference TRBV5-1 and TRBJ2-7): KAGVTQTPRYLIKTRGQQVTLSCSPISGHRSVSWYQQTPGQGLQFLFEYFSETQRNKGNFPGRFSGRQFSNSRSEMNVSTLELGDSALYLCASSDDTSGGSYEQYFGPGTRLTVT.

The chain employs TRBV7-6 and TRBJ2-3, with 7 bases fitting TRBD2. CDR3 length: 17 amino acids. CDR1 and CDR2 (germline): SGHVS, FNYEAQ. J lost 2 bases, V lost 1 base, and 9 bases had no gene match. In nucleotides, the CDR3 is TGTGCCAGCAGCTTAGAGCGCAGCGGGGCACACACAGATACGCAGTATTTT. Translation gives CASSLERSGAHTDTQYF.

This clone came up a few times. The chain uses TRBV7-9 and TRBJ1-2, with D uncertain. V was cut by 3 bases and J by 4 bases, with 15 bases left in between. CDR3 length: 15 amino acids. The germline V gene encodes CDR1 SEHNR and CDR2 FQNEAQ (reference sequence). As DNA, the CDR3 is TGTGCCAGCAGCTTGGAGGGCGGACCAATCTATGGCTACACCTTC. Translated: CASSLEGGPIYGYTF.